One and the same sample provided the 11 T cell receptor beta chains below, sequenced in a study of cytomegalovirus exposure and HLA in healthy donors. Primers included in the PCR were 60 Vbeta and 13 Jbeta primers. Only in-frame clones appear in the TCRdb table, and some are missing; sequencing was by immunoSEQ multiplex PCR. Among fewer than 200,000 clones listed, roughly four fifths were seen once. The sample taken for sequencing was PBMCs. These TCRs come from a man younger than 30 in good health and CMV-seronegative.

This CDR3 reads CASSSRDVAGIYGYTF. In nucleotides, the CDR3 is TGTGCCAGCAGCTCTAGGGACGTGGCGGGGATCTATGGCTACACCTTC. J is TRBJ1-2 and V is TRBV11-2, with D possibly TRBD1 on 5 matching bases. Trimming took 4 bases from V and 4 from J, leaving 19 bases between them. Germline V lookup: CDR1 SGHAT, CDR2 FQNNGV. This CDR3 region has 16 residues.

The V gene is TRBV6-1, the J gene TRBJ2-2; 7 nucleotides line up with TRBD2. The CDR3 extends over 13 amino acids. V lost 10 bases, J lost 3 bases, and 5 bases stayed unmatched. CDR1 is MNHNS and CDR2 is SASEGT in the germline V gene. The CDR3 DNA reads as TGTGCCACAGGACTAGGGGACACCGGGGAGCTGTTTTTT. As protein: CATGLGDTGELFF.

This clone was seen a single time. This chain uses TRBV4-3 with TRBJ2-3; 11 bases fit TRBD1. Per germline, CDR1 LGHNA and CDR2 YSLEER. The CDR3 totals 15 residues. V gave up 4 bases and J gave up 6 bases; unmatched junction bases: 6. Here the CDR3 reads CASSRGQGAFDTQYF. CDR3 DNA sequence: TGCGCCAGCAGCCGAGGACAGGGGGCATTTGATACGCAGTATTTT.

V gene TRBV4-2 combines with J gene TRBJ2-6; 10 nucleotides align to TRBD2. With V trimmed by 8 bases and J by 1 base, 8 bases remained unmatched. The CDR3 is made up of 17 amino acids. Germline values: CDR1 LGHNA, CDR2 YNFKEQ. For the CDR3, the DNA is TGTGCCAGCTCGCTAGCGGGAGCCGTATCTGGGGCCAACGTCCTGACTTTC. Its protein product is CASSLAGAVSGANVLTF.

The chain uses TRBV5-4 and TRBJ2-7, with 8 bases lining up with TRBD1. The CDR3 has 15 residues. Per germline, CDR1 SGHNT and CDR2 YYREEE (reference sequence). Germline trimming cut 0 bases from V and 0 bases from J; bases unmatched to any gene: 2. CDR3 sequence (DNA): TGTGCCAGCAGCTTGGGGGGACAGGTCTCCTACGAGCAGTACTTC. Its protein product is CASSLGGQVSYEQYF.

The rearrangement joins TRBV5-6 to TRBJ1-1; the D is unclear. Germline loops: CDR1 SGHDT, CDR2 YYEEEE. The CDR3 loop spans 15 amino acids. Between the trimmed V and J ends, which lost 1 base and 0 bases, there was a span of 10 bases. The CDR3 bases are TGTGCCAGCAGCTTGTTGGCAGTTCTGAACACTGAAGCTTTCTTT. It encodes CASSLLAVLNTEAFF.

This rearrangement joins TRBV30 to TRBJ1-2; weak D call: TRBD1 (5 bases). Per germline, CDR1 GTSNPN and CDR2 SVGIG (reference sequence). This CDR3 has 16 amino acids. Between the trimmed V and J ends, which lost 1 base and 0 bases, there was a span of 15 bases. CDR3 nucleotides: TGTGCCTGGAGTGGAAGGGGCGCAAGAGCTAACTATGGCTACACCTTC. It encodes CAWSGRGARANYGYTF.

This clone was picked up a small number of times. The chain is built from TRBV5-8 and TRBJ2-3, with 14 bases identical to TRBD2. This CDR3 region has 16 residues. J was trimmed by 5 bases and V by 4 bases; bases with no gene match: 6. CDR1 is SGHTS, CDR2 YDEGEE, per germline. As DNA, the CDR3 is TGTGCCAGCAGCCGGGGACTAGCGGGAGTGGTAGATACGCAGTATTTT. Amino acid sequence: CASSRGLAGVVDTQYF.

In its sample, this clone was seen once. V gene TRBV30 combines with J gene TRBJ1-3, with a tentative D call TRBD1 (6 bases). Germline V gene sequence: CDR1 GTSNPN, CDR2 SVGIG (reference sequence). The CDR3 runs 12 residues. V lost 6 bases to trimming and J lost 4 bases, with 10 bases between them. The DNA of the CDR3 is TGTGCCTGCTCGGACAGCGGAAACACCATATATTTT. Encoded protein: CACSDSGNTIYF.

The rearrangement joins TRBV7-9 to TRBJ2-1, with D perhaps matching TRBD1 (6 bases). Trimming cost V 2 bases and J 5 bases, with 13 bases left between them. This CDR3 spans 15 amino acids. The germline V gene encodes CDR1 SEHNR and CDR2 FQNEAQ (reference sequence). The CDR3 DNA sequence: TGTGCCAGCAGCTTAACAACGGGACATAACAATGAGCAGTTCTTC. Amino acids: CASSLTTGHNNEQFF.

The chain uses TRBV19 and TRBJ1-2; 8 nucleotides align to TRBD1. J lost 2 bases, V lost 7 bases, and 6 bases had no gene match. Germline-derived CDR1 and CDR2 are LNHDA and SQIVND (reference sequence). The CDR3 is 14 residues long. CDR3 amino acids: CASTADRENYGYTF. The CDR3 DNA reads TGTGCCAGTACTGCGGACAGGGAAAACTATGGCTACACCTTC. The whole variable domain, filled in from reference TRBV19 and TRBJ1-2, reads DGGITQSPKYLFRKEGQNVTLSCEQNLNHDAMYWYRQDPGQGLRLIYYSQIVNDFQKGDIAEGYSVSREKKESFPLTVTSAQKNPTAFYLCASTADRENYGYTFGSGTRLTVV.